This T cell receptor beta chain was identified during a study of identical twins. General study points: Models, which agreed with sharing between unrelated individuals, nonetheless underestimated the out-of-frame TCR alpha sharing seen in monozygotic twins.

All donors were healthy Caucasians. Template switching created a universal primer site, and the cDNA included unique molecular identifiers. TCRdb reprocessed the 5' RACE reads with MiXCR, giving one entry per CDR3 protein. The table has 400,000 to 500,000 distinct CDR3 sequences, around 18% seen once. Trimming left V 8 bases short and J 2 bases short, with 12 bases between. Germline CDR1 is LNHNV and CDR2 is YYDKDF (reference sequence). This CDR3 has 14 residues. This clonotype appeared a few times. The antigen remains undetermined. The sample taken for sequencing was naive T cells sorted from blood. This chain joins TRBV15 and TRBJ2-2; D is perhaps TRBD1 (6 bases). The receptor was isolated from a man aged 50 to 59 in good health. The DNA of the CDR3 is TGTGCCACCGAACAGGGCGGTAACACCGGGGAGCTGTTTTTT. Translating it yields CATEQGGNTGELFF.